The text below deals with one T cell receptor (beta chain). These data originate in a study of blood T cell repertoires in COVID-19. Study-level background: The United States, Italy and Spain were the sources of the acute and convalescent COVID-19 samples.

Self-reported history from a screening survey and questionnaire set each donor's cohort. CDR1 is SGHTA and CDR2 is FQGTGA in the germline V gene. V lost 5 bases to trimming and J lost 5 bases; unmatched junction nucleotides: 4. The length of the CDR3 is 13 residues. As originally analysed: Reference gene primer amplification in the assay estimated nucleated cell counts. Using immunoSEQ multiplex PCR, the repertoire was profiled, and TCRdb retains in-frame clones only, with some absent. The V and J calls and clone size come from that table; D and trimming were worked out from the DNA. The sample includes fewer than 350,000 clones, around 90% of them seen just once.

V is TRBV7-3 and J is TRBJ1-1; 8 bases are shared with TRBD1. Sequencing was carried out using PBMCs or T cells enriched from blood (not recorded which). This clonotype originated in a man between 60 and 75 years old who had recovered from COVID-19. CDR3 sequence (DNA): TGTGCCAGCAGCGCACAGGGGGGAACTGAAGCTTTCTTT. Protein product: CASSAQGGTEAFF.